Below are 32 T cell receptor beta chains sequenced from a single sample in a study of cytomegalovirus exposure and HLA in healthy donors. Primers: 60 Vbeta forward and 13 Jbeta reverse. The assay was immunoSEQ multiplex PCR, and TCRdb's table has in-frame clones only and misses some. Of roughly 90,000 clones listed, approximately 85% were seen once; the top ten hold more than 3%. Sequencing used PBMCs. The receptors shown here come from a man under 40 in good health and CMV-seropositive.

The chain has TRBV16 and TRBJ2-7, with TRBD1 as a possible D gene (6 bases). The V end was cut by 3 bases, the J end by 5 bases, with 14 bases between. Per germline, CDR1 KGHSY and CDR2 FQNENV. This CDR3 is 14 amino acids long. The CDR3 loop reads CASSHPGRGHEQYF. In nucleotides, the CDR3 is TGTGCCAGCAGCCACCCCGGCAGGGGCCACGAGCAGTACTTC. Full variable domain (remainder filled in from reference TRBV16 and TRBJ2-7): GEEVAQTPKHLVRGEGQKAKLYCAPIKGHSYVFWYQQVLKNEFKFLISFQNENVFDETGMPKERFSAKCLPNSPCSLEIQATKLEDSAVYFCASSHPGRGHEQYFGPGTRLTVT.

This rearrangement joins TRBV4-3 to TRBJ2-7; D might be TRBD1 (6 bases). CDR1 is LGHNA and CDR2 is YSLEER in the germline V gene. The CDR3 has 13 amino acids. The ends were cut back, 1 base at V and 4 bases at J, with 8 bases in the middle. The DNA of the CDR3 is TGCGCCAGCAGCCAAGTACAGGGTTACGAGCAGTACTTC. As protein: CASSQVQGYEQYF.

This clone came up once. The CDR3 bases are TGCAGCGTAGGCGGGACAGGGCTGGGCAATCAGCCCCAGCATTTT. Translating gives CSVGGTGLGNQPQHF. The V gene is TRBV29-1, the J gene TRBJ1-5; 9 nucleotides match TRBD1. Germline CDR1 SQVTM, CDR2 ANQGSEA. V was pared by 6 bases and J by 2 bases, with 8 bases of the junction left unmatched. This CDR3 contains 15 residues.

J is TRBJ1-4 and V is TRBV5-1, with D hard to call. Looked up from germline, CDR1 is SGHRS and CDR2 is YFSETQ. Between the trimmed V and J ends, which lost 1 base and 5 bases, there was a span of 6 bases. The length of the CDR3 is 13 residues. The CDR3, as DNA: TGCGCCAGCAGCTTGAACGGGAATGAAAAACTGTTTTTT. Translation gives CASSLNGNEKLFF.

The chain carries TRBV27 and TRBJ1-5; TRBD1 agrees at 9 bases. The J segment lost 6 bases and the V segment lost 6 bases, leaving 6 bases of the junction unmatched. The CDR3 sequence is 14 residues long. Germline V lookup: CDR1 MNHEY, CDR2 SMNVEV (reference sequence). The CDR3 region is CASRPTGGGQPQHF. Here the CDR3 DNA reads TGTGCCAGCAGACCTACAGGGGGCGGTCAGCCCCAGCATTTT.

V usage is TRBV6-6 and J usage is TRBJ1-5, with 11 bases fitting TRBD1. The junction had 11 bases not matched to a gene; V was cut back by 6 bases and J by 7 bases. The CDR3 runs 16 residues. CDR1 MNHNY and CDR2 SVGAGI come from the germline V gene (reference sequence). For the CDR3, the DNA is TGTGCCAGCAGAACGGGACAGGGGGATATCGGGCAGCCCCAGCATTTT. Translating gives CASRTGQGDIGQPQHF.

This chain joins TRBV11-2 and TRBJ2-7; TRBD2 matches 15 bases. V lost 5 bases, J lost 7 bases, and 6 bases stayed unmatched. The CDR3 has 15 amino acids. Germline lookup yields CDR1 SGHAT and CDR2 FQNNGV. The CDR3 region has the DNA TGTGCCAGCAGCCCGGGACTAGCGGGAGGTTTTGAGCAGTACTTC. Translated, it gives CASSPGLAGGFEQYF.

The table lists this clone with a count of one. The chain joins TRBV7-2 to TRBJ2-5, with 9 bases that match TRBD2. Germline CDR1 reads SGHTA; CDR2 reads FQGNSA. The CDR3 consists of 15 residues. V lost 5 bases to trimming and J lost 4 bases; unmatched junction nucleotides: 8. This CDR3 is CASSPMAGGSETQYF. CDR3 coding DNA: TGTGCCAGCAGCCCTATGGCGGGAGGGTCAGAGACCCAGTACTTC.

Comments on this clone: The same CDR3 can be traced to other DNA sequences in this sample. The chain employs TRBV5-1 and TRBJ2-1; D is ambiguous. CDR1 and CDR2 (germline): SGHRS, YFSETQ. The CDR3 has 12 amino acids. With 2 bases removed from V and 7 bases from J, the gap between germline ends came to 7 bases. The CDR3 loop reads CASSFTGNEQFF. The CDR3 region has the DNA TGCGCCAGCAGCTTTACCGGGAATGAGCAGTTCTTC.

V is TRBV5-1 and J is TRBJ2-3; TRBD2 matches at 14 bases. With V trimmed by 0 bases and J by 3 bases, 3 bases remained unmatched. This CDR3 spans 17 amino acids. Germline lookup yields CDR1 SGHRS and CDR2 YFSETQ. The CDR3 DNA reads as TGCGCCAGCAGCTTGGCCGGGACTAGCGGGAGAACAGATACGCAGTATTTT. The encoded protein is CASSLAGTSGRTDTQYF. Full variable domain (outside the CDR3, taken from reference TRBV5-1 and TRBJ2-3): KAGVTQTPRYLIKTRGQQVTLSCSPISGHRSVSWYQQTPGQGLQFLFEYFSETQRNKGNFPGRFSGRQFSNSRSEMNVSTLELGDSALYLCASSLAGTSGRTDTQYFGPGTRLTVL.

The gene calls are TRBV6-4 and TRBJ2-1, with TRBD2 identical over 10 bases. The J segment lost 4 bases and the V segment lost 5 bases, leaving 8 bases of the junction unmatched. The CDR3 is 16 residues long. Germline V gene sequence: CDR1 MRHNA, CDR2 SNTAGT. CDR3 in amino acids: CASSKILAGSYNEQFF. As DNA, the CDR3 is TGTGCCAGCAGTAAAATACTAGCGGGATCGTACAATGAGCAGTTCTTC.

This clone was seen once. The germline gene is not matched at one end of the junction; a read error may be the cause. This chain uses TRBV30 with TRBJ2-7, with TRBD1 matching over 9 bases. Germline-derived CDR1 and CDR2 are GTSNPN and SVGIG (reference sequence). This CDR3 has 15 amino acids. The DNA for the CDR3 is TGTGCCTGGCAGATTCAAGGACAGGGGAGTGTGCCGATCTTCTTC. This codes for CAWQIQGQGSVPIFF.

The gene calls are TRBV4-1 and TRBJ2-7; TRBD1 aligns across 12 bases. The J segment lost 4 bases and the V segment lost 5 bases, leaving 3 bases of the junction unmatched. Germline assignment: CDR1 MGHRA and CDR2 YSYEKL. This CDR3 comprises 14 residues. For the CDR3, the DNA is TGCGCCAGCAGCTTGGGACAGGGGGCGTACGAGCAGTACTTC. It translates to CASSLGQGAYEQYF.

J is TRBJ2-3 and V is TRBV13; D is undetermined. V lost 0 bases and J 4 bases, leaving 11 bases between the germline ends. This CDR3 region has 15 residues. CDR1 is PRHDT, CDR2 FYEKMQ, per germline (reference sequence). CDR3 nucleotides: TGTGCCAGCAGCTTAGGTCGGTTGAGCGCAGATACGCAGTATTTT. Encoded protein: CASSLGRLSADTQYF.

The chain uses TRBV18 and TRBJ2-7; D may be TRBD1 (6 bases). From germline, CDR1 is KGHSH and CDR2 LQKENI. There are 16 residues in the CDR3. V shed 5 bases and J shed 4 bases, with 21 bases lying between them. The CDR3 DNA is TGTGCCAGCTCAGCCGAAGGGGGTTGGGGGACGTACGAGCAGTACTTC. Its translation: CASSAEGGWGTYEQYF.

There are a few counts of this clone. J is TRBJ1-1 and V is TRBV28, with unresolved D. Germline-derived CDR1 and CDR2 are MDHEN and SYDVKM. Trimming stripped 1 base from V and 1 base from J, with 4 bases between. This CDR3 region has 13 residues. CDR3 amino acids: CASSLSWNTEAFF. CDR3 coding DNA: TGTGCCAGCAGTTTATCATGGAACACTGAAGCTTTCTTT.

The CDR3, as DNA: TGTGCCAGCAGCGTAGGGACAGTTACTGGCTACACCTTC. This encodes CASSVGTVTGYTF. The V gene is TRBV9, the J gene TRBJ1-2; weak D call: TRBD1 (6 bases). The CDR3 contains 13 residues. The germline V gene encodes CDR1 SGDLS and CDR2 YYNGEE. Trimming removed 0 bases at V and 7 bases at J, with 10 bases between.

The J gene is TRBJ2-5, the V gene TRBV2; 9 bases match TRBD2. The V gene's germline CDR1 is SNHLY and CDR2 FYNNEI. V dropped 7 bases and J dropped 4; count of bases not matched to a gene: 13. The CDR3 loop spans 16 amino acids. The CDR3 spells CASKGTSSSLAETQYF. The DNA for the CDR3 is TGTGCCAGCAAAGGGACTAGCTCCTCCCTGGCAGAGACCCAGTACTTC.

The rearrangement joins TRBV9 to TRBJ2-2, with D possibly matching TRBD2 (5 bases). This CDR3 comprises 16 residues. The germline V gene has CDR1 SGDLS and CDR2 YYNGEE. Trimming shortened V by 1 base and J by 3 bases, and 13 bases separated the two germline ends. CDR3 residues: CASSVYLRRDTGELFF. The CDR3 DNA reads TGTGCCAGCAGCGTATATCTGAGGCGGGACACCGGGGAGCTGTTTTTT.

For the CDR3, the DNA is TGTGCCATCAGTGGAGCTAGCGGGAGTAGTCGGGAGCTGTTTTTT. It translates to CAISGASGSSRELFF. The chain couples TRBV10-3 to TRBJ2-2, with TRBD2 matching over 10 bases. Germline CDR1 and CDR2: ENHRY and SYGVKD. The length of the CDR3 is 15 residues. With 4 bases clipped from V and 9 bases from J, the junction kept 8 bases outside the gene matches.

This sequence joins TRBV7-2 and TRBJ2-7; TRBD2 might be the D (6 bases). V was shortened by 5 bases and J by 6 bases, with 17 bases between the two germline ends. This CDR3 region has 14 residues. In germline, CDR1 is SGHTA, CDR2 FQGNSA. CDR3 protein: CASSPRDSPGEQYF. The CDR3 nucleotides are TGTGCCAGCAGCCCTCGGGACTCGCCCGGCGAGCAGTACTTC.

The chain uses TRBV7-2 and TRBJ1-1; weak D call: TRBD1 (6 bases). Germline-derived CDR1 and CDR2 are SGHTA and FQGNSA. V was pared by 5 bases and J by 10 bases, with 20 bases between. This CDR3 comprises 14 residues. The CDR3 sequence: CASSITGTPSGAFF. The CDR3 nucleotides read TGTGCCAGCAGCATAACCGGGACACCCTCGGGAGCTTTCTTT.

This clone was seen a handful of times. The genes are TRBV6-1 and TRBJ2-6, with a possible D match to TRBD1 (6 bases). Germline V gene sequence: CDR1 MNHNS, CDR2 SASEGT. The CDR3 length is 19 residues. Trimming left V 0 bases short and J 3 bases short, with 18 bases between. The CDR3 reads CASSEAGDTGFYGANVLTF. The DNA of the CDR3 is TGTGCCAGCAGTGAAGCGGGGGACACGGGTTTCTATGGGGCCAACGTCCTGACTTTC.

V is TRBV6-1 and J is TRBJ2-7; D is perhaps TRBD1 (6 bases). CDR1 and CDR2 from the germline V gene are MNHNS and SASEGT. The CDR3 runs to 14 residues. The ends were cut back, 8 bases at V and 1 base at J, with 15 bases in the middle. The CDR3 spells CASLKGDISYEQYF. CDR3 sequence (DNA): TGTGCCAGCTTGAAGGGGGACATTTCCTACGAGCAGTACTTC.

The chain carries TRBV27 and TRBJ2-2, with TRBD1 matching 7 bases. This CDR3 region has 17 residues. Trimming took 3 bases from V and 2 from J; bases not matched to a gene: 9. Germline CDR1 and CDR2: MNHEY and SMNVEV (reference sequence). The CDR3, as DNA: TGTGCCAGCAGTTTCCTGAAGACAGGGATCAACACCGGGGAGCTGTTTTTT. Amino acid sequence: CASSFLKTGINTGELFF.

The chain is built from TRBV25-1 and TRBJ2-3; 7 nucleotides match TRBD2. J was trimmed by 2 bases and V by 6 bases; bases with no gene match: 11. The CDR3 has 16 residues. In germline, CDR1 is MGHDK, CDR2 SYGVNS. CDR3: CASSQKRRESTDTQYF. In DNA, the CDR3 is TGTGCCAGCAGCCAGAAGAGGCGGGAGTCCACAGATACGCAGTATTTT.

This rearrangement joins TRBV7-6 to TRBJ2-2; TRBD1 aligns across 8 bases. Trimming took 5 bases from V and 5 from J; bases not matched to a gene: 7. Germline CDR1 and CDR2: SGHVS and FNYEAQ. The CDR3 spans 15 residues. As DNA, the CDR3 is TGTGCCAGCAGCATCCGACAGGGGCAAACCGGGGAGCTGTTTTTT. As protein: CASSIRQGQTGELFF.

This clone was seen a few times. This sequence joins TRBV5-4 and TRBJ2-5, with unresolved D. TRBJ2-7 explains the end of the DNA better; the J call may be wrong. The CDR3 is made up of 11 amino acids. Germline V gene lookup returns CDR1 SGHNT and CDR2 YYREEE (reference sequence). For the CDR3, the DNA is TGTGCCAGCAGCCAATCCCACGAGCAGTACTTC. Translated: CASSQSHEQYF.

This chain uses TRBV6-5 with TRBJ2-3; D remains ambiguous. Per germline, CDR1 MNHEY and CDR2 SVGAGI. V was shortened by 3 bases and J by 2 bases, with 9 bases between the two germline ends. The CDR3 is made up of 14 amino acids. CDR3 in amino acids: CASSYLPLTDTQYF. The DNA for the CDR3 is TGTGCCAGCAGTTATCTTCCTCTCACAGATACGCAGTATTTT.

The chain links TRBV16 to TRBJ2-7, with D possibly matching TRBD2 (5 bases). This CDR3 contains 14 residues. The germline V and J ends were trimmed by 4 bases and 3 bases, with 13 bases remaining between them. In germline, CDR1 is KGHSY, CDR2 FQNENV. The CDR3 nucleotides are TGTGCCAGCAGCCTTTCCGGGAAGCTCTACGAGCAGTACTTC. Amino acids: CASSLSGKLYEQYF.

This clone was counted between two and nine times. This chain connects TRBV5-5 to TRBJ2-7; possible D gene TRBD2, 5 bases. This CDR3 is 13 amino acids long. Germline V gene data show CDR1 as SGHKS and CDR2 as YYEKEE (reference sequence). Trimming took 4 bases from V and 2 from J, leaving 10 bases between them. The CDR3: CASSARGTYEQYF. The CDR3 DNA reads as TGTGCCAGCAGCGCCCGAGGGACCTACGAGCAGTACTTC.

This chain joins TRBV18 and TRBJ2-5; D not resolved. Per germline, CDR1 KGHSH and CDR2 LQKENI. The CDR3 has 13 residues. Trimming cost V 4 bases and J 1 base, with 7 bases left between them. The CDR3 coding sequence is TGTGCCAGCTCACGAAGAGCCCAAGAGACCCAGTACTTC. Protein: CASSRRAQETQYF. The full variable domain, its missing parts supplied by reference TRBV18 and TRBJ2-5, is NAGVMQNPRHLVRRRGQEARLRCSPMKGHSHVYWYRQLPEEGLKFMVYLQKENIIDESGMPKERFSAEFPKEGPSILRIQQVVRGDSAAYFCASSRRAQETQYFGPGTRLLVL.